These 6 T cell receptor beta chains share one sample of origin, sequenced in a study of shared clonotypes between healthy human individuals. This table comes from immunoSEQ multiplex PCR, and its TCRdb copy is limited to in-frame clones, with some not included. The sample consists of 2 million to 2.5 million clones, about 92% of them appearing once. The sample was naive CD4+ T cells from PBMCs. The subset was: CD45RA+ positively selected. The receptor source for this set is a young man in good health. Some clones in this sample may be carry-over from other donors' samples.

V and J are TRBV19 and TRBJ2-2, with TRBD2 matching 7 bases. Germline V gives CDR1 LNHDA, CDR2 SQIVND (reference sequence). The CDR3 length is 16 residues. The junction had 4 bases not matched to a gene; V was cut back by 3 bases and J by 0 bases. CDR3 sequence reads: CASSIQRGANTGELFF. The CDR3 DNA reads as TGTGCCAGTAGTATTCAACGGGGGGCGAACACCGGGGAGCTGTTTTTT.

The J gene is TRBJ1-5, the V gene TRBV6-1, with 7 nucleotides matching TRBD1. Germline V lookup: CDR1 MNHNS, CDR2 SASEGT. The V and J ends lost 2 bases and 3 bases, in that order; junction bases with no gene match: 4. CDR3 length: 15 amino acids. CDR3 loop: CASSEIDRANQPQHF. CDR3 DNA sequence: TGTGCCAGCAGTGAAATCGACAGGGCCAATCAGCCCCAGCATTTT.

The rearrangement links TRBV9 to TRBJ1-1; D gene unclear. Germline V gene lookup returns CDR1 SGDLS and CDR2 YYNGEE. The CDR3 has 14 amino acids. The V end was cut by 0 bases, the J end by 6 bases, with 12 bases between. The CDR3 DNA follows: TGTGCCAGCAGCGTAGACCATTGGGCTCCTGAAGCTTTCTTT. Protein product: CASSVDHWAPEAFF.

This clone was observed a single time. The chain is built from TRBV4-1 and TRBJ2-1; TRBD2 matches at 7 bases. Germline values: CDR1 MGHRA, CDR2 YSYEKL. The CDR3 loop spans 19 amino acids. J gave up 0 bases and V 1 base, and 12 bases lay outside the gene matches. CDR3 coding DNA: TGCGCCAGCAGCCAAGCTAGCGGAATTTCAATTAGCTCCTACAATGAGCAGTTCTTC. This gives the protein CASSQASGISISSYNEQFF.

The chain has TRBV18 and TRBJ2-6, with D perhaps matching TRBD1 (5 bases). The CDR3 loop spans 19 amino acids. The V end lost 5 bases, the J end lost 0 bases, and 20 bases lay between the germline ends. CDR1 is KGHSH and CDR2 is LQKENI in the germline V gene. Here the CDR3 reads CASSAISTVLYSGANVLTF. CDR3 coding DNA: TGTGCCAGCTCAGCGATTTCGACAGTACTTTACTCTGGGGCCAACGTCCTGACTTTC.

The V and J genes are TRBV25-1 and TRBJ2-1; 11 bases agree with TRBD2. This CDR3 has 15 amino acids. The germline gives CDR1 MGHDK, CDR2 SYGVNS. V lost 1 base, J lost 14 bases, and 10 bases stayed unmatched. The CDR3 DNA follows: TGTGCCAGCAGTGAATTGGGGACTAGCGGACGATCCGAGTTCTTC. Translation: CASSELGTSGRSEFF.